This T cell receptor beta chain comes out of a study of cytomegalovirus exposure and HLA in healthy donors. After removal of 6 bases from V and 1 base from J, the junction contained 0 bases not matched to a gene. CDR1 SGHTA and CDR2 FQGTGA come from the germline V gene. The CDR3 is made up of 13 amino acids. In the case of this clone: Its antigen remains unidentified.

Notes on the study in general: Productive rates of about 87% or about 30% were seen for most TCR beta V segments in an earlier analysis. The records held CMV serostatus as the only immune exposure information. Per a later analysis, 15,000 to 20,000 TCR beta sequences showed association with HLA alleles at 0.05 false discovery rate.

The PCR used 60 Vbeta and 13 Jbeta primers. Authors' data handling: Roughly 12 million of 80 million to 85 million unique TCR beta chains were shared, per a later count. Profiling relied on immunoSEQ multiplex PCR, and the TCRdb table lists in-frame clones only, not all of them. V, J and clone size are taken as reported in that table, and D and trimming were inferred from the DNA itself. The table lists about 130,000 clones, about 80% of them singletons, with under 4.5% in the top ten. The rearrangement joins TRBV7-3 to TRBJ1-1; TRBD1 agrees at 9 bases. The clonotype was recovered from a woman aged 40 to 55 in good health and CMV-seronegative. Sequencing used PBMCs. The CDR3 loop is CASRQGANTEAFF. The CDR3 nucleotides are TGTGCCAGCAGACAGGGGGCGAACACTGAAGCTTTCTTT. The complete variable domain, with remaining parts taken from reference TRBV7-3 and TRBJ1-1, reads GAGVSQTPSNKVTEKGKYVELRCDPISGHTALYWYRQSLGQGPEFLIYFQGTGAADDSGLPNDRFFAVRPEGSVSTLKIQRTERGDSAVYLCASRQGANTEAFFGQGTRLTVV.